Following are 12 T cell receptor beta chains from one sample sequenced in a study of blood T cell repertoires in COVID-19. Method: immunoSEQ multiplex PCR; TCRdb's copy keeps in-frame clones and lacks some. The table shows 200,000 to 300,000 clones, with 80% to 85% occurring only once. Input material: peripheral blood. The receptor set was obtained from a man between 60 and 70 years old with acute or convalescent COVID-19.

V and J are TRBV27 and TRBJ2-5; TRBD1 agrees at 8 bases. CDR1 is MNHEY, CDR2 SMNVEV, per germline (reference sequence). V gave up 6 bases and J gave up 2 bases; unmatched junction bases: 5. The CDR3 is 14 residues long. The CDR3 bases are TGTGCCAGCAGCCACACAGGGGGACAAGAGACCCAGTACTTC. It codes for CASSHTGGQETQYF.

The chain employs TRBV7-2 and TRBJ1-4; tentatively, D is TRBD1 (5 bases). Looked up from germline, CDR1 is SGHTA and CDR2 is FQGNSA. V was pared by 5 bases and J by 7 bases, with 20 bases between. The CDR3 covers 16 residues. The CDR3 is CASSPRRAGGGEKLFF. Here the CDR3 DNA reads TGTGCCAGCAGCCCTCGGCGGGCCGGGGGGGGTGAAAAACTGTTTTTT.

The genes are TRBV27 and TRBJ1-2; unclear D gene. The CDR3 is 13 residues long. The germline V and J ends were trimmed by 2 bases and 4 bases, with 8 bases remaining between them. CDR1 and CDR2 (germline): MNHEY, SMNVEV (reference sequence). The CDR3 coding sequence is TGTGCCAGCAGTTTAAGTCCCGGCTATGGCTACACCTTC. Its translation: CASSLSPGYGYTF.

The chain uses TRBV2 and TRBJ2-1; TRBD2 is a possible D gene (6 bases). Germline V CDR1 and CDR2: SNHLY, FYNNEI. The CDR3 runs to 13 residues. Trimming removed 8 bases from V and 5 bases from J, with 13 bases in between. CDR3: CASARGGNNEQFF. The CDR3 nucleotides read TGTGCCAGCGCTCGGGGAGGAAACAATGAGCAGTTCTTC.

The chain carries TRBV2 and TRBJ1-4, with D possibly matching TRBD1 (5 bases). This CDR3 contains 14 residues. The V end was cut by 5 bases, the J end by 4 bases, with 11 bases between. CDR1 and CDR2 from the germline V gene are SNHLY and FYNNEI. CDR3 DNA: TGTGCCAGCAGTCCCACCAGGGTTAATGAAAAACTGTTTTTT. It yields the protein CASSPTRVNEKLFF.

The CDR3 DNA reads as TGTGCCAGCAGCTTAGAGGGGCAACGTATTAACTATGGCTACACCTTC. Protein: CASSLEGQRINYGYTF. The J gene is TRBJ1-2, the V gene TRBV7-6; TRBD1 is a possible D gene (5 bases). V shed 1 base and J shed 1 base, with 13 bases lying between them. CDR1 is SGHVS and CDR2 is FNYEAQ in the germline V gene. The CDR3 runs 16 residues.

V and J are TRBV25-1 and TRBJ2-1; 7 nucleotides match TRBD2. This CDR3 has 15 amino acids. Trimming at V came to 2 bases and at J to 2 bases, leaving 3 bases not matched to a gene. CDR1 is MGHDK and CDR2 is SYGVNS in the germline V gene. CDR3 protein: CASSEIAGPYNEQFF. CDR3 nucleotides: TGTGCCAGCAGTGAAATAGCGGGCCCCTACAATGAGCAGTTCTTC.

This clone was recorded once. The chain recombines TRBV25-1 with TRBJ1-5; possible D gene TRBD1, 5 bases. CDR3 size: 15 residues. Germline V gene lookup returns CDR1 MGHDK and CDR2 SYGVNS. V was cut by 0 bases and J by 3 bases, with 9 bases left in between. The CDR3 loop reads CASSEYPGDNQPQHF. The CDR3 region has the DNA TGTGCCAGCAGTGAATACCCGGGGGACAATCAGCCCCAGCATTTT.

The chain recombines TRBV7-2 with TRBJ2-1; 11 bases are shared with TRBD2. J was trimmed by 5 bases and V by 5 bases; bases with no gene match: 5. The CDR3 extends over 15 amino acids. Germline assignment: CDR1 SGHTA and CDR2 FQGNSA. The CDR3 spells CASSPRLAGHNEQFF. CDR3 coding DNA: TGTGCCAGCAGCCCAAGACTAGCGGGGCACAATGAGCAGTTCTTC. Filled out from reference TRBV7-2 and TRBJ2-1, the complete variable domain reads GAGVSQSPSNKVTEKGKDVELRCDPISGHTALYWYRQSLGQGLEFLIYFQGNSAPDKSGLPSDRFSAERTGGSVSTLTIQRTQQEDSAVYLCASSPRLAGHNEQFFGPGTRLTVL.

The rearrangement joins TRBV30 to TRBJ2-5, with 7 bases aligning to TRBD1. CDR1 and CDR2 (germline): GTSNPN, SVGIG (reference sequence). The V segment lost 1 base and the J segment 6 bases; nucleotides outside the gene matches: 8. The CDR3 totals 14 residues. The CDR3 sequence is CAWSAGQPGKTQYF. The CDR3 DNA reads TGTGCCTGGAGTGCGGGACAGCCTGGAAAGACCCAGTACTTC.

The genes are TRBV10-3 and TRBJ1-1; perhaps TRBD1 as D (6 bases). The CDR3 runs 13 residues. The ends were cut back, 8 bases at V and 5 bases at J, with 15 bases in the middle. Germline V gives CDR1 ENHRY, CDR2 SYGVKD. The CDR3 DNA reads TGTGCCATCTCACCAGGGGATGGAACTGAAGCTTTCTTT. Translating it yields CAISPGDGTEAFF.

This clone was observed many times. The chain uses TRBV19 and TRBJ1-1; 7 bases align to TRBD1. The CDR3 consists of 16 residues. The V gene end was trimmed by 4 bases and the J gene end by 4 bases; junction bases not matched to a gene: 12. In germline, CDR1 is LNHDA, CDR2 SQIVND (reference sequence). CDR3 DNA sequence: TGTGCCAGTAGTAGACAGGGAGGAGGTAGTAGCACTGAAGCTTTCTTT. The encoded protein is CASSRQGGGSSTEAFF.